Below are 12 T cell receptor beta chains sequenced from a single sample in a study of T cell repertoires in cytomegalovirus infection. The antigens of these receptors remain unknown. TCRdb recomputed calls from the reads with MiXCR, one row per CDR3 protein. This sample has roughly 150,000 distinct CDR3 sequences; roughly 32% occur once, and the top ten carry about 56%. The sequencing used CD8+ T cells from cultured PBMCs, collected from culture after CMV antigen stimulation. All receptors come from a human donor in good health (CMV status not recorded). Some clones in this sample may be carry-over from other donors' samples.

This clonotype was counted at least ten times. The chain links TRBV7-9 to TRBJ2-1; no reliable D call. Trimming took off 0 bases at V and 7 bases at J, with 7 bases between the two ends. CDR1 SEHNR and CDR2 FQNEAQ come from the germline V gene (reference sequence). The CDR3 totals 13 residues. The CDR3 nucleotides are TGTGCCAGCAGCTTAGCGGTGGGGAATGAGCAGTTCTTC. Residues: CASSLAVGNEQFF.

This clonotype has a handful of counts. This chain uses TRBV7-9 with TRBJ2-3, with D perhaps matching TRBD2 (6 bases). Germline V gene data show CDR1 as SEHNR and CDR2 as FQNEAQ (reference sequence). V was trimmed by 6 bases and J by 4 bases, leaving 14 bases between them. The CDR3 sequence is 14 residues long. CDR3 coding DNA: TGTGCCAGCAGGGGAGGAGGGTTCGCAGATACGCAGTATTTT. It codes for CASRGGGFADTQYF.

Ten or more counts support this clonotype. This chain joins TRBV27 and TRBJ2-1; the match to TRBD2 covers 9 bases. The CDR3 consists of 15 residues. With V trimmed by 6 bases and J by 2 bases, 5 bases remained unmatched. Germline assignment: CDR1 MNHEY and CDR2 SMNVEV (reference sequence). Here the CDR3 DNA reads TGTGCCAGCAGCTTAAGCGGGGGGCCCTACAATGAGCAGTTCTTC. Protein sequence: CASSLSGGPYNEQFF.

The table lists this clonotype with a few counts. J is TRBJ2-7 and V is TRBV12-3 or TRBV12-4; 8 bases are a match to TRBD1. CDR3 length: 12 residues. The V and J ends lost 8 bases and 2 bases, in that order; junction bases with no gene match: 2. The DNA for the CDR3 is TGTGCCAGCCGGGACAGGACCTACGAGCAGTACTTC. Its protein is CASRDRTYEQYF.

The V call is TRBV4-1, the J call TRBJ2-7; no clear D. Germline V gene sequence: CDR1 MGHRA, CDR2 YSYEKL. The CDR3 is made up of 15 amino acids. Trimming shortened V by 0 bases and J by 3 bases, and 12 bases separated the two germline ends. The CDR3 nucleotides read TGCGCCAGCAGCCAAGATAATAACGCGTACTACGAGCAGTACTTC. It specifies CASSQDNNAYYEQYF.

This clonotype was observed many times. The chain recombines TRBV20-1 with TRBJ2-3; no clear D gene. V was clipped by 6 bases and J by 6 bases, with 19 bases between them. Germline-derived CDR1 and CDR2 are DFQATT and SNEGSKA (reference sequence). The CDR3 sequence is 14 residues long. CDR3 in amino acids: CSAQEPVLGDTQYF. DNA for the CDR3: TGCAGTGCCCAGGAGCCGGTGCTAGGTGATACGCAGTATTTT.

The rearrangement links TRBV6-5 to TRBJ2-7, with TRBD2 matching 7 bases. Germline values: CDR1 MNHEY, CDR2 SVGAGI. The CDR3 is 14 residues long. J was trimmed by 3 bases and V by 1 base; bases with no gene match: 3. Here the CDR3 DNA reads TGTGCCAGCAGTTACTACGGGGGGAACTACGAGCAGTACTTC. Its protein is CASSYYGGNYEQYF.

The J gene is TRBJ1-2, the V gene TRBV5-6; TRBD1 agrees at 9 bases. Trimming removed 4 bases from V and 3 bases from J; junction bases left unmatched: 7. The CDR3 sequence is 15 residues long. The V gene's germline CDR1 is SGHDT and CDR2 YYEEEE. The CDR3: CASSQGTGRDYGYTF. CDR3 bases: TGTGCCAGCAGCCAAGGGACAGGGAGGGACTATGGCTACACCTTC.

This clonotype was detected many times. The chain carries TRBV7-6 and TRBJ1-5; D perhaps matches TRBD1 (5 bases). The V gene's germline CDR1 is SGHVS and CDR2 FNYEAQ. The CDR3 consists of 14 residues. V was clipped by 4 bases and J by 8 bases, with 15 bases between them. Here the CDR3 DNA reads TGTGCCAGCAGCTCCGGACACGGGGTGGAGCCCCAGCATTTT. It translates to CASSSGHGVEPQHF. Using reference TRBV7-6 and TRBJ1-5 for the parts outside the CDR3, the full variable domain is GAGVSQSPRYKVTKRGQDVALRCDPISGHVSLYWYRQALGQGPEFLTYFNYEAQQDKSGLPNDRFSAERPEGSISTLTIQRTEQRDSAMYRCASSSGHGVEPQHFGDGTRLSIL.

The genes are TRBV12-5 and TRBJ2-1, with 9 bases fitting TRBD1. The germline V gene encodes CDR1 LGHNT and CDR2 FRNRAP. This CDR3 is built from 16 residues. V was clipped by 6 bases and J by 6 bases; unmatched bases: 12. The CDR3 nucleotides read TGTGCTAGTGGCCGCATACCGGGACAGGGTTCCAATGAGCAGTTCTTC. It yields the protein CASGRIPGQGSNEQFF.

The DNA of the CDR3 is TGTGCCAGCAGTGAAGCGGACAGGGGGCAATACTATGGCTACACCTTC. Amino acids: CASSEADRGQYYGYTF. The rearrangement joins TRBV2 to TRBJ1-2, with 11 positions matching TRBD1. Losses at the gene ends were 0 bases for V and 3 bases for J; bases not matched to a gene: 3. Germline CDR1 reads SNHLY; CDR2 reads FYNNEI. The CDR3 has 16 residues.

This clonotype was recorded only once. This chain connects TRBV2 to TRBJ2-3; 9 nucleotides line up with TRBD2. This CDR3 comprises 16 residues. Unmatched junction bases numbered 8, after V lost 5 bases and J lost 2 bases. The germline V gene has CDR1 SNHLY and CDR2 FYNNEI. CDR3 bases: TGTGCCAGCAGTCCGGCTAGCGGGGTTTCCACAGATACGCAGTATTTT. It codes for CASSPASGVSTDTQYF.